The rows below give T cell receptor beta chains drawn from one sample of a study of T cells in localized non-small cell lung cancer. Data came from immunoSEQ multiplex PCR; TCRdb stores just in-frame clones and leaves some out. The sample has some 1,000 clones; under 35% are singletons. The source material was normal lung tissue next to the tumor, sampled before any cancer treatment. Every receptor here comes from a male donor at least 60 years old with stage II squamous cell lung carcinoma. CDR3s include the opening cysteine and the closing phenylalanine or tryptophan. Fields, in order: clone size, CDR3 length, V gene, CDR3 protein. Expanded clones are given a class, and other clones once, few, many or no size at all.

clone_size: -; cdr3_length: 14; v_call: TRBV18; cdr3_aa: CASSPQRGGYGYIF
clone_size: few; cdr3_length: 14; v_call: TRBV28; cdr3_aa: CASRLQAFNQPQHF
clone_size: -; cdr3_length: 13; v_call: TRBV6-8; cdr3_aa: CASYRGGSAEAFF
clone_size: -; cdr3_length: 13; v_call: TRBV28; cdr3_aa: CASSFSVNTEAFF
clone_size: -; cdr3_length: 14; v_call: TRBV25-1; cdr3_aa: CASSVRGYQETQYF
clone_size: few; cdr3_length: 14; v_call: TRBV6-7; cdr3_aa: CASSVRTADQEQYF
clone_size: -; cdr3_length: 12; v_call: TRBV28; cdr3_aa: CASSLTGQGYTF
clone_size: -; cdr3_length: 13; v_call: TRBV14; cdr3_aa: CASSQSPGGLQYF
clone_size: -; cdr3_length: 14; v_call: TRBV19; cdr3_aa: CASRFSGSGNEQFF
clone_size: -; cdr3_length: 15; v_call: TRBV19; cdr3_aa: CASSSNTGRSVGYTF
clone_size: -; cdr3_length: 14; v_call: TRBV6-8; cdr3_aa: CASRSRDSGYEQYF
clone_size: -; cdr3_length: 12; v_call: TRBV29-1; cdr3_aa: CSIGKGFYEQYF
clone_size: -; cdr3_length: 14; v_call: TRBV10-2; cdr3_aa: CASSLDGMNTEAFF
clone_size: few; cdr3_length: 15; v_call: TRBV19; cdr3_aa: CASTPPGRSTGELFF
clone_size: -; cdr3_length: 13; v_call: TRBV19; cdr3_aa: CASSRDGNQPQHF